These T cell receptor beta chains were read from a single sample in a study of CD8 T cells in ankylosing spondylitis. TCRdb passed the 5' RACE reads through MiXCR, listing each CDR3 protein once. The sample consists of around 230,000 distinct CDR3 sequences, 7.5% to 9.5% of them appearing once. Sequenced input: blood, either unsorted or a sorted T cell fraction (not recorded which). The receptors were sampled from a female donor with ankylosing spondylitis or in good health (not recorded which). Both conserved end residues are part of each CDR3.

TRBV20-1	TRBJ2-7	CSALRPSGGVRVQYF
TRBV20-1	TRBJ2-7	CSAGGGEQYF
TRBV3-1	TRBJ2-4	CASSQDSLVAKNIQYF
TRBV3-1	TRBJ1-1	CASSPWTGGRNTEAFF
TRBV6-5	TRBJ1-4	CASSYSEAGAGGGKLFF
TRBV9	TRBJ2-2	CASSVPLAGSAGELFF
TRBV12-3/TRBV12-4	TRBJ1-5	CASSLAENQPQHF
TRBV6-5	TRBJ1-1	CASSSSGDMAFF
TRBV30	TRBJ2-1	CAWSVQGYNEQFF
TRBV11-2	TRBJ2-3	CASSPRNTQYF
TRBV29-1	TRBJ2-1	CSVVEGGGNEQFF
TRBV10-3	TRBJ2-7	CAISEAYEQYF
TRBV29-1	TRBJ2-5	CSVATGGSETQYF
TRBV7-6	TRBJ2-5	CASSSPELAGAETQYF
TRBV7-9	TRBJ1-1	CASSLEEEAFF
TRBV20-1	TRBJ1-5	CSATRRPEEPQHF
TRBV4-3	TRBJ2-1	CASSSGTSGIEQFF
TRBV11-2	TRBJ2-1	CASSATSGISLRIDNEQFF
TRBV7-9	TRBJ2-7	CASSPNRDIAYEQYF
TRBV9	TRBJ2-7	CASSVVGDWGNEQYF
TRBV30	TRBJ1-1	CAWMGGGSRTEAFF
TRBV20-1	TRBJ2-7	CSARQDGGRPYEQYF
TRBV5-1	TRBJ2-3	CASSLVVPGDTQYF
TRBV12-3/TRBV12-4	TRBJ1-1	CASTLRGQGPENTEAFF
TRBV21-1	TRBJ2-1	CASSKTFPPKDNEQFF
TRBV5-4	TRBJ2-7	CASSWGGTTYEQYF
TRBV4-1	TRBJ2-1	CASSHTSGEQFF